Detailed here is one T cell receptor beta chain. Its antigen is undetermined. Treatment here: roughly 20 received Ad26.COV2.S at low or high dose, single or two shots; about 5 received placebo; per-sample allocation not given. The investigators took samples on day 63 after the first vaccine or placebo injection. This CDR3 has 11 amino acids. With 4 bases removed from V and 7 bases from J, the gap between germline ends came to 5 bases. Germline V gives CDR1 MDHEN, CDR2 SYDVKM. Method: immunoSEQ multiplex PCR; TCRdb's copy keeps in-frame clones and lacks some. The sample has 400,000 to 450,000 clones; 90% are singletons. The source of the sample is a study of Ad26.COV2.S vaccination and SARS-CoV-2 variants. Study context: Ad26.COV2.S shots went into the muscle once or twice, 56 days apart.

Study observations and caveats: Assessments of TCR breadth and depth may have underestimated the total T cell responses. Vaccinees displayed broader spike-specific TCR repertoires than placebo recipients.

The rearrangement links TRBV28 to TRBJ1-5; D is ambiguous. The source of this sequence is a person aged 18 to 65 who received the Ad26.COV2.S COVID-19 vaccine or a placebo. The sample in question was peripheral blood, obtained in a trial of Ad26.COV2.S vaccine versus placebo. As DNA, the CDR3 is TGTGCCAGCAGTTCAGCCCAGCCCCAGCATTTT. Encoded protein: CASSSAQPQHF.